Each of the 9 T cell receptor beta chains below was sequenced from the same sample in a study of Graves' ophthalmopathy and Graves' hyperthyroidism. RNA transcripts served as template for amplifying TCR beta CDR3 sequences. The authors performed first-round RT-PCR with HTBI primers and then a second-round multiplex PCR. TCRdb redid the calling of the multiplex PCR reads with MiXCR, one entry per CDR3 protein. Of more than 150,000 distinct CDR3 sequences in the sample, approximately 38% are singletons; the top ten hold roughly 6%. Sequencing used peripheral blood. The origin of the receptors is a woman between 40 and 55 years old with Graves' ophthalmopathy.

The chain employs TRBV12-3 or TRBV12-4 and TRBJ2-3; D is ambiguous. Trimming removed 5 bases from V and 5 bases from J, with 8 bases in between. This CDR3 is built from 12 residues. The CDR3 is CASSPQGDTQYF. In DNA form, the CDR3 reads TGTGCCAGCAGTCCTCAAGGAGATACGCAGTATTTT.

This clonotype showed up many times. The genes are TRBV28 and TRBJ1-1, with a possible D match to TRBD1 (5 bases). Trimming removed 1 base at V and 11 bases at J, with 20 bases between. The V gene's germline CDR1 is MDHEN and CDR2 SYDVKM. The CDR3 consists of 15 residues. The CDR3 coding sequence is TGTGCCAGCAGTTTATCGGGTCGGGGCCCGGGTTCGGCTTTCTTT. This encodes CASSLSGRGPGSAFF. The full variable domain, completed using reference TRBV28 and TRBJ1-1, is DVKVTQSSRYLVKRTGEKVFLECVQDMDHENMFWYRQDPGLGLRLIYFSYDVKMKEKGDIPEGYSVSREKKERFSLILESASTNQTSMYLCASSLSGRGPGSAFFGQGTRLTVV.

This clonotype was seen ten or more times. CDR3 nucleotide sequence: TGCGCCAGCAGCTATGACACTGCCGGCTACACCTTC. This sequence encodes CASSYDTAGYTF. The chain combines TRBV5-1 with TRBJ1-2, with unresolved D. The V gene's germline CDR1 is SGHRS and CDR2 YFSETQ. The CDR3 is made up of 12 amino acids. V was cut by 3 bases and J by 8 bases, with 11 bases left in between.

This clonotype has at least ten counts. In DNA, the CDR3 is TGTGCCAGTAGCAGCCTGGACACCCCGAACACTGAAGCTTTCTTT. Its protein product is CASSSLDTPNTEAFF. The chain is built from TRBV19 and TRBJ1-1, with D possibly TRBD1 on 5 matching bases. The V and J ends lost 6 bases and 1 base respectively, with 15 bases between them. The CDR3 spans 15 residues. The germline gives CDR1 LNHDA, CDR2 SQIVND (reference sequence). Based on the CDR3 plus reference TRBV19 and TRBJ1-1, the full variable domain is DGGITQSPKYLFRKEGQNVTLSCEQNLNHDAMYWYRQDPGQGLRLIYYSQIVNDFQKGDIAEGYSVSREKKESFPLTVTSAQKNPTAFYLCASSSLDTPNTEAFFGQGTRLTVV.

The V call is TRBV7-3, the J call TRBJ1-1; D is unclear. The CDR3 consists of 15 residues. Germline-derived CDR1 and CDR2 are SGHTA and FQGTGA. The V end was cut by 6 bases, the J end by 0 bases, with 14 bases between. In DNA, the CDR3 is TGTGCCAGCAGTGAAGCCTGGACGGTGAACACTGAAGCTTTCTTT. Translation: CASSEAWTVNTEAFF. The whole variable domain, filled in from reference TRBV7-3 and TRBJ1-1, reads GAGVSQTPSNKVTEKGKYVELRCDPISGHTALYWYRQSLGQGPEFLIYFQGTGAADDSGLPNDRFFAVRPEGSVSTLKIQRTERGDSAVYLCASSEAWTVNTEAFFGQGTRLTVV.

This clonotype was recorded at least ten times. The V call is TRBV6-2 or TRBV6-3, the J call TRBJ2-7; unclear D gene. The V gene's germline CDR1 is MNHEY and CDR2 SVGEGT. The CDR3 sequence is 11 residues long. Trimming shortened V by 5 bases and J by 3 bases, and 5 bases separated the two germline ends. The chain's CDR3 is CASSNHYEQYF. The CDR3 coding sequence is TGTGCCAGCAGTAACCACTACGAGCAGTACTTC.

This clonotype came up many times. The chain joins TRBV28 to TRBJ1-5; D is ambiguous. The CDR3 extends over 14 amino acids. The V gene's germline CDR1 is MDHEN and CDR2 SYDVKM. Between the trimmed V and J ends, which lost 8 bases and 7 bases, there was a span of 18 bases. The CDR3 region is CASGSGGRAQPQHF. In nucleotides, the CDR3 is TGTGCCAGCGGGTCGGGTGGGAGAGCGCAGCCCCAGCATTTT. Looking up the rest from reference TRBV28 and TRBJ1-5 gives the full variable domain: DVKVTQSSRYLVKRTGEKVFLECVQDMDHENMFWYRQDPGLGLRLIYFSYDVKMKEKGDIPEGYSVSREKKERFSLILESASTNQTSMYLCASGSGGRAQPQHFGDGTRLSIL.

This clonotype was seen many times. This chain connects TRBV19 to TRBJ1-1; tentative D call: TRBD1 (6 bases). Germline loops: CDR1 LNHDA, CDR2 SQIVND (reference sequence). The germline V and J ends were trimmed by 7 bases and 1 base, with 10 bases remaining between them. This CDR3 spans 13 amino acids. The CDR3 DNA reads as TGTGCCAGTATACACAGGGAGAACACTGAAGCTTTCTTT. Encoded protein: CASIHRENTEAFF.

A note on this clonotype: A much larger clone differs from this one at a single base, so this may be a read error. The chain carries TRBV9 and TRBJ2-2; no clear D gene. This CDR3 has 13 amino acids. Per germline, CDR1 SGDLS and CDR2 YYNGEE. CDR3 residues: CVSSFTVTGELFF. CDR3 sequence (DNA): TGTGTCAGCAGCTTTACAGTGACCGGGGAGCTGTTTTTT.